This T cell receptor (beta chain) was identified during a study of T-cell reconstitution after alpha-beta-depleted transplantation in children. Germline V lookup: CDR1 SQVTM, CDR2 ANQGSEA. The length of the CDR3 is 14 residues. Trimming removed 4 bases from V and 5 bases from J; junction bases left unmatched: 8. Unique molecular identifiers were built into the TCRbeta library. From the PCR reads, TCRdb called clonotypes with MiXCR, one entry per CDR3 protein. Here the sample spans about 420,000 distinct CDR3 sequences, around 16% being singletons. On this clonotype: Its antigen is undetermined.

Study results and limitations: Reported findings indicate that, about two months after transplant, alpha-beta T cells came from several hundred expanded clones, which were derived from non-depleted graft cells.

J is TRBJ2-1 and V is TRBV29-1, with 7 bases aligning to TRBD2. The sequenced sample was PBMCs, mostly from graft donor cells, obtained 360 days after TCRalphabeta/CD19-depleted stem cell transplant. The clonotype comes from a boy younger than two who had a stem cell transplant for Wiskott-Aldrich syndrome, so the T cells may come from the graft donor. The CDR3 loop is CSVGLPSGNNEQFF. CDR3 nucleotides: TGCAGCGTTGGCCTTCCTAGCGGCAACAATGAGCAGTTCTTC.